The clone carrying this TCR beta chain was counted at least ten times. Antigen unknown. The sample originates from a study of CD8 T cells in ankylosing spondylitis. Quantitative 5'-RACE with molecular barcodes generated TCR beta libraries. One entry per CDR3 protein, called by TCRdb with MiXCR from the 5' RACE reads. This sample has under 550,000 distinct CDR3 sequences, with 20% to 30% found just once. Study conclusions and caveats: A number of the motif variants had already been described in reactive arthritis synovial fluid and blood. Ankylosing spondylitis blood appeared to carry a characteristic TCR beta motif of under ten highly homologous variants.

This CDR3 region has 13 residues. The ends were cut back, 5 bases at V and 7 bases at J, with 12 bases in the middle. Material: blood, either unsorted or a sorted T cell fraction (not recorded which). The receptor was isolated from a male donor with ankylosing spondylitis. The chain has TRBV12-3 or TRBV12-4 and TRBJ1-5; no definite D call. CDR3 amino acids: CASSPLEAQPQHF. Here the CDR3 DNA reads TGTGCCAGCAGTCCACTCGAAGCCCAGCCCCAGCATTTT.